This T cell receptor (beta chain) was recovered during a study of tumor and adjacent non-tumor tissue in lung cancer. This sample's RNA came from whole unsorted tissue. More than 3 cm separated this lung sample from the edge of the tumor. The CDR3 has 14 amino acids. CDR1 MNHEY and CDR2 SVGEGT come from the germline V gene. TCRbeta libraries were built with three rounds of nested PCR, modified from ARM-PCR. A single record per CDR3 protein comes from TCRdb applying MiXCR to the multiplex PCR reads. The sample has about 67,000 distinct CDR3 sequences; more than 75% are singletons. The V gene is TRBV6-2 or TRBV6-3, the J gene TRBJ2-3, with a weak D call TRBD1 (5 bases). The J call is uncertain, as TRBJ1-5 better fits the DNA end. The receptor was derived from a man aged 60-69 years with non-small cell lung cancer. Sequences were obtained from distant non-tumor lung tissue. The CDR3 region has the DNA TGTGCCAGCGGTCCCCGGACAAGGGGAGATACGCAGCATTTT. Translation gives CASGPRTRGDTQHF.